This T cell receptor (beta chain) was retrieved from a study of cytomegalovirus exposure and HLA in healthy donors. 60 Vbeta and 13 Jbeta primers were used in PCR. Profiled with immunoSEQ multiplex PCR; TCRdb holds only in-frame clones, not every one. The sample holds roughly 180,000 clones; roughly 70% are singletons and the top ten take about 2.9%. The study's findings and limits: Within an earlier analysis, most TCR beta V segments proved productive either about 90% or about 30% of the time. In vitro checks showed that three CMV-associated chains really do target CMV antigens. In a later analysis, at a false discovery rate of 0.05, about 17,000 TCR beta sequences matched HLA alleles. CMV serostatus was the sole immune exposure data available.

On this clone: No antigen is known for it.

The CDR3 has 12 residues. Trimming left V 4 bases short and J 4 bases short, with 5 bases between. In germline, CDR1 is MDHEN, CDR2 SYDVKM. This clonotype was obtained from a male donor in good health and CMV-seronegative. Sequencing used PBMCs. This rearrangement joins TRBV28 to TRBJ2-1; no reliable D call. The DNA of the CDR3 is TGTGCCAGCAGTTCCCAGTACAATGAGCAGTTCTTC. It is translated as CASSSQYNEQFF.